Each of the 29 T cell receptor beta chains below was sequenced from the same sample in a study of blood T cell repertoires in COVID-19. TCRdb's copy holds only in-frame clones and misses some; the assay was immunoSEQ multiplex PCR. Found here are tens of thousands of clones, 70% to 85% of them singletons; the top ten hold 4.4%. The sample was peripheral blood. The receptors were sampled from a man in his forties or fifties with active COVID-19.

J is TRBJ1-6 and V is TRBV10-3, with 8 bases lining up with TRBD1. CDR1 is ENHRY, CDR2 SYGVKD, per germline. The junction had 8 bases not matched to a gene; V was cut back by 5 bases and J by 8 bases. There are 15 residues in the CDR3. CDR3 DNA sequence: TGTGCCATCAGTCCGGACAGGGCGGGCGATTCACCCCTCCACTTT. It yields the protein CAISPDRAGDSPLHF.

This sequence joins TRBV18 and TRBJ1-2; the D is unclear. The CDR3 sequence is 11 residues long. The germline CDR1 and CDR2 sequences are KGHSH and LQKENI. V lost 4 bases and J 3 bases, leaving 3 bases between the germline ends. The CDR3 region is CASSLDYGYTF. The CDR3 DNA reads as TGTGCCAGCTCACTCGACTATGGCTACACCTTC.

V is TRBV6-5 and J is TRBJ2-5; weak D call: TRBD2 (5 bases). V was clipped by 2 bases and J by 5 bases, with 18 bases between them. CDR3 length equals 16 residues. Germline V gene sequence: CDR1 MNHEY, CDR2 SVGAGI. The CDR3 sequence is CASSYANYQPGETQYF. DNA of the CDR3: TGTGCCAGCAGTTACGCCAACTACCAGCCGGGGGAGACCCAGTACTTC.

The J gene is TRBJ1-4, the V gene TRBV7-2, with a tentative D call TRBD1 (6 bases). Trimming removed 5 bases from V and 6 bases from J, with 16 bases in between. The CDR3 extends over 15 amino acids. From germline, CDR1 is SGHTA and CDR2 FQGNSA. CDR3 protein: CASSQSGHRDEKLFF. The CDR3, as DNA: TGTGCCAGCAGCCAGTCGGGGCACAGGGATGAAAAACTGTTTTTT.

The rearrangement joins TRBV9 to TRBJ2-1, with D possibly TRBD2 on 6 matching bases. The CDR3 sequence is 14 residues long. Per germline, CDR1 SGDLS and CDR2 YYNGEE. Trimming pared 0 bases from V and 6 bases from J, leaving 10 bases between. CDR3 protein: CASSVGGVGNEQFF. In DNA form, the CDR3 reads TGTGCCAGCAGCGTAGGCGGGGTGGGCAATGAGCAGTTCTTC. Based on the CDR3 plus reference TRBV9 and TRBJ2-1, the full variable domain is DSGVTQTPKHLITATGQRVTLRCSPRSGDLSVYWYQQSLDQGLQFLIQYYNGEERAKGNILERFSAQQFPDLHSELNLSSLELGDSALYFCASSVGGVGNEQFFGPGTRLTVL.

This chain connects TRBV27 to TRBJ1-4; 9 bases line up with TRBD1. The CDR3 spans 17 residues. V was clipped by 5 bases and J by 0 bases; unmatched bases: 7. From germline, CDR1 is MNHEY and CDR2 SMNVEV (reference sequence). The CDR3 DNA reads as TGTGCCAGCAGTCCCGGGACAGGGATTGCAACTAATGAAAAACTGTTTTTT. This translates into CASSPGTGIATNEKLFF. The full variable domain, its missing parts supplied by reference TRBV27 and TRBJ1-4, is EAQVTQNPRYLITVTGKKLTVTCSQNMNHEYMSWYRQDPGLGLRQIYYSMNVEVTDKGDVPEGYKVSRKEKRNFPLILESPSPNQTSLYFCASSPGTGIATNEKLFFGSGTQLSVL.

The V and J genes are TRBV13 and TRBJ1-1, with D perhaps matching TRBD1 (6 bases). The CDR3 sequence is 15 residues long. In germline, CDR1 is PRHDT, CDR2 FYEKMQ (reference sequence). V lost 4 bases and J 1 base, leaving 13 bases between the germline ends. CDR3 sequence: CASSSPRTENTEAFF. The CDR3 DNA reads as TGTGCCAGCAGCTCCCCTCGGACAGAGAACACTGAAGCTTTCTTT.

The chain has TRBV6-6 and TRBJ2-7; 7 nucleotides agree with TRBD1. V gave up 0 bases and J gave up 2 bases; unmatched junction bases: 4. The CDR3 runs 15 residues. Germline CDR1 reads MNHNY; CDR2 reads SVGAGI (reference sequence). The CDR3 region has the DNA TGTGCCAGCAGTTACTCTGGACAGGCAACCTACGAGCAGTACTTC. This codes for CASSYSGQATYEQYF.

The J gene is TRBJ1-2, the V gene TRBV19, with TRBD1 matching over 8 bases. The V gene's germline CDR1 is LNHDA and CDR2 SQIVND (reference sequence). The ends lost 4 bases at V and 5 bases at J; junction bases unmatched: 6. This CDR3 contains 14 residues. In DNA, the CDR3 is TGTGCCAGTAGTAGAGCCGGGACAGGATATGGCTACACCTTC. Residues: CASSRAGTGYGYTF.

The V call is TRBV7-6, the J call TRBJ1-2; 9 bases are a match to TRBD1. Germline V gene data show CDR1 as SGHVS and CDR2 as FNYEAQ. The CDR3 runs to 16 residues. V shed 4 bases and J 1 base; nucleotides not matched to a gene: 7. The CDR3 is CASSSLQGASNYGYTF. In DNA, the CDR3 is TGTGCCAGCAGCTCTTTACAGGGGGCGAGTAACTATGGCTACACCTTC.

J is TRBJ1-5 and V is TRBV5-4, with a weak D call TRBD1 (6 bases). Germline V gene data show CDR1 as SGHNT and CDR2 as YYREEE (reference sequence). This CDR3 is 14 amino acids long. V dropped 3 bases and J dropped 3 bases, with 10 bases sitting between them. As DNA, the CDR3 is TGTGCCAGCAGCTGGCGACAGGACAATCAGCCCCAGCATTTT. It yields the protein CASSWRQDNQPQHF. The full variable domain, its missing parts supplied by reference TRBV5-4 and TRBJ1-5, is ETGVTQSPTHLIKTRGQQVTLRCSSQSGHNTVSWYQQALGQGPQFIFQYYREEENGRGNFPPRFSGLQFPNYSSELNVNALELDDSALYLCASSWRQDNQPQHFGDGTRLSIL.

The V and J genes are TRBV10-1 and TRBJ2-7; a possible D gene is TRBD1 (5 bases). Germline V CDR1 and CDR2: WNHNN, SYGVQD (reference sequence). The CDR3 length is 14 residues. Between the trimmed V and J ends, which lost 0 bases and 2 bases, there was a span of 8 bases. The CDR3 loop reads CASSESQGPYEQYF. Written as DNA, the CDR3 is TGCGCCAGCAGTGAGTCCCAGGGTCCCTACGAGCAGTACTTC.

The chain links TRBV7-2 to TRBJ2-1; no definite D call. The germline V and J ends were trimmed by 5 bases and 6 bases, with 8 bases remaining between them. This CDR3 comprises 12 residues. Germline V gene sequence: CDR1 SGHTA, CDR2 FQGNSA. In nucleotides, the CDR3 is TGTGCCAGCAGCCCCGTCCGCAATGAGCAGTTCTTC. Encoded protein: CASSPVRNEQFF.

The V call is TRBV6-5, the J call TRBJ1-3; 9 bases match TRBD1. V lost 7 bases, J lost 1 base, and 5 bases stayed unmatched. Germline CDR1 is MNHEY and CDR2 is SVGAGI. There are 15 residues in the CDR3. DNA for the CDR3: TGTGCCAGCATTAGGGACAGGGCGTCTGGAAACACCATATATTTT. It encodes CASIRDRASGNTIYF.

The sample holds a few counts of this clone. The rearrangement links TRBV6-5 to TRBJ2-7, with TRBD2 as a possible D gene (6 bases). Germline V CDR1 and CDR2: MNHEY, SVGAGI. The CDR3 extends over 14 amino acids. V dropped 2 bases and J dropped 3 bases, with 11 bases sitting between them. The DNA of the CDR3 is TGTGCCAGCAGTTACGGGGGGAACCTCTACGAGCAGTACTTC. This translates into CASSYGGNLYEQYF.

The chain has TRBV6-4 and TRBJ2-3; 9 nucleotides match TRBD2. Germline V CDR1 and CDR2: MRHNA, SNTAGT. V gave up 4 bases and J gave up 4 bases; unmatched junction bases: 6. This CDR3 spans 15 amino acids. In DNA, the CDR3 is TGTGCCAGCAGTGTTCTGGCGGGGGGGCCAGATACGCAGTATTTT. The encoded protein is CASSVLAGGPDTQYF.

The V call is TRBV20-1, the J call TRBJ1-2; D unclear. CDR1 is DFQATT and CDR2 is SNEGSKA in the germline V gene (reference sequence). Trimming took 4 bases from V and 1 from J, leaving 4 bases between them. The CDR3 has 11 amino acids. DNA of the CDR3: TGCAGTGCTAACAGTAACTATGGCTACACCTTC. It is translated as CSANSNYGYTF.

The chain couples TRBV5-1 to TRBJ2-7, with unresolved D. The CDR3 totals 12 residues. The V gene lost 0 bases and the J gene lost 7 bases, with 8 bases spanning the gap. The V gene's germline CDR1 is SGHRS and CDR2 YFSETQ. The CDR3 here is CASSLDGREQYF. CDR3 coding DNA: TGCGCCAGCAGCTTGGACGGCAGGGAGCAGTACTTC.

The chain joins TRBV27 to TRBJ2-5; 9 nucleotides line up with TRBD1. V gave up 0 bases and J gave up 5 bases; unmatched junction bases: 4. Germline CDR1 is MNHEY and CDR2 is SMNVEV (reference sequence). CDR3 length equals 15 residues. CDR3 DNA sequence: TGTGCCAGCAGTTTATCGACAGGGGGTCGGGAGACCCAGTACTTC. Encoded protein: CASSLSTGGRETQYF.

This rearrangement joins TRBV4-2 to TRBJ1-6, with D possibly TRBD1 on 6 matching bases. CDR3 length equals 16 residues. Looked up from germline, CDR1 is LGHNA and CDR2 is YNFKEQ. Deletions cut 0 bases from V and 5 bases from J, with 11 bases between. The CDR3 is CASSQDRGHNNSPLHF. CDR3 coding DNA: TGTGCCAGCAGCCAAGATAGGGGACATAATAATTCACCCCTCCACTTT.

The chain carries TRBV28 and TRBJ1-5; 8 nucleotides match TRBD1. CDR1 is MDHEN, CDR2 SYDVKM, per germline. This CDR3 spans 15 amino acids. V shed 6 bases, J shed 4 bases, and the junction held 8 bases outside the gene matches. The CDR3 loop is CASSDTGGRNQPQHF. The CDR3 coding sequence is TGTGCCAGCAGCGATACAGGGGGAAGAAATCAGCCCCAGCATTTT.

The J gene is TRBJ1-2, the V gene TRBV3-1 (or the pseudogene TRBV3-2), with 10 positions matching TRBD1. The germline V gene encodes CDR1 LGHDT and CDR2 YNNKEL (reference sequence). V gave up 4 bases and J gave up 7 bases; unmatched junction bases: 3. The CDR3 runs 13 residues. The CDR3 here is CASSLRTGGGYTF. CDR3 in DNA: TGTGCCAGCAGCCTGAGGACAGGGGGTGGCTACACCTTC.

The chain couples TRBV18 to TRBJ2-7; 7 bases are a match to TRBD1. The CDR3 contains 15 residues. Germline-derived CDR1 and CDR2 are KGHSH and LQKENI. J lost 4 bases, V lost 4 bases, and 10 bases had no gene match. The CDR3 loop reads CASSQPGQGVYEQYF. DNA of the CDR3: TGTGCCAGCTCACAACCGGGGCAGGGGGTATACGAGCAGTACTTC.

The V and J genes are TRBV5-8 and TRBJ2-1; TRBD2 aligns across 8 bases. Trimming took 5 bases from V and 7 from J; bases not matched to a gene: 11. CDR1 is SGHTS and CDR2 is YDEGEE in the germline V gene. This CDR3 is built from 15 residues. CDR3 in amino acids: CASRLTGGPRNEQFF. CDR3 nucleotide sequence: TGTGCCAGCAGACTCACGGGGGGGCCTAGGAATGAGCAGTTCTTC.

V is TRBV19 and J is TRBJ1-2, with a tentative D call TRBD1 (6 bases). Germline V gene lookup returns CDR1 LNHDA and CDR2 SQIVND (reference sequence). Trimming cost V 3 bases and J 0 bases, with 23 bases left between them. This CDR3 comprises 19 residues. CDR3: CASSITPRQAFVSNYGYTF. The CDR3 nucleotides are TGTGCCAGTAGTATTACCCCTAGACAGGCGTTCGTCTCTAACTATGGCTACACCTTC.

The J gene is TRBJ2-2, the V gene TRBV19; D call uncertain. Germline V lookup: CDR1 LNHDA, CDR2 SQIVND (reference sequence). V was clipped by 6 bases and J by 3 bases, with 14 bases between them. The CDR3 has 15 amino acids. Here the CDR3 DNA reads TGTGCCAGTAGAGAGCAGGTTGGTGACACCGGGGAGCTGTTTTTT. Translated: CASREQVGDTGELFF.

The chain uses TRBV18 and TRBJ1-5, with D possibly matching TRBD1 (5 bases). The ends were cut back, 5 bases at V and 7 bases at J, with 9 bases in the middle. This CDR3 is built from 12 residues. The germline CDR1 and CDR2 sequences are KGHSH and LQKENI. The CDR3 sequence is CASSADRQPQHF. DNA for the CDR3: TGTGCCAGCTCAGCTGACAGACAGCCCCAGCATTTT.

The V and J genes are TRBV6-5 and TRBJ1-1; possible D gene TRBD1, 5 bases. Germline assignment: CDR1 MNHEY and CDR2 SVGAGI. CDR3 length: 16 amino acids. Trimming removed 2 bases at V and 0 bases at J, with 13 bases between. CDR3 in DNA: TGTGCCAGCAGTTACAAACGGGGGGTCTTGAACACTGAAGCTTTCTTT. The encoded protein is CASSYKRGVLNTEAFF.

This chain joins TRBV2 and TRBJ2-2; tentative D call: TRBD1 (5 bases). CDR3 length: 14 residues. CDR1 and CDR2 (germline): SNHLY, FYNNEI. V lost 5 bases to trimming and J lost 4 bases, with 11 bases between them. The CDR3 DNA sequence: TGTGCCAGCAGTCTACAGGAATCCACCGGGGAGCTGTTTTTT. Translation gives CASSLQESTGELFF. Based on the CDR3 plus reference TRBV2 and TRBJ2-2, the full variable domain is EPEVTQTPSHQVTQMGQEVILRCVPISNHLYFYWYRQILGQKVEFLVSFYNNEISEKSEIFDDQFSVERPDGSNFTLKIRSTKLEDSAMYFCASSLQESTGELFFGEGSRLTVL.